The sample holds a few counts of the clone carrying this T cell receptor beta chain. Germline V gene sequence: CDR1 MGHRA, CDR2 YSYEKL. The V end lost 2 bases, the J end lost 8 bases, and 18 bases lay between the germline ends. This CDR3 spans 16 amino acids. This sample is drawn from a study of blood T cells in healthy people across ages. Through a sample-barcoded 5' primer and a J-beta primer mix, a second PCR was run for roughly 7 to 11 cycles. TCRdb independently ran MiXCR on the 5' RACE reads; one entry per CDR3 protein. This table has hundreds of thousands of distinct CDR3 sequences, just under 25% appearing once. The sample also formed part of further work on T cells of mothers and their children.

The V call is TRBV4-1, the J call TRBJ1-4, with D maybe TRBD1 (5 bases). The sample comprised blood. The receptor's source is a boy between 10 and 17 years old in good health. CDR3 in DNA: TGCGCCAGCAGCCAATTCGGGGACTACGGAAAGGAAAAACTGTTTTTT. Residues: CASSQFGDYGKEKLFF.